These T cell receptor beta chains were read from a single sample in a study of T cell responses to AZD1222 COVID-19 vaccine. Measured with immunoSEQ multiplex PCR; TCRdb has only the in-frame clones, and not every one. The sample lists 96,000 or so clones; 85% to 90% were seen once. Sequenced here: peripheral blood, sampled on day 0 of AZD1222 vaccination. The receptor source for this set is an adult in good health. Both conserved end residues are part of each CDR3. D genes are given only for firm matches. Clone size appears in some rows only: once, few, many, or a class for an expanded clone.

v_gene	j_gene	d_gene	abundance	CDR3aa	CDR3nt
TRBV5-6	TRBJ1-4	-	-	CASSIGRRGEKLFF	TGTGCCAGCAGCATTGGACGGCGGGGGGAAAAACTGTTTTTT
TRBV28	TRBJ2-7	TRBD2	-	CASSTLAGGPYEQYF	TGTGCCAGCAGTACATTAGCGGGAGGGCCCTACGAGCAGTACTTC
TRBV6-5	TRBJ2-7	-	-	CASSYSRGSYEQYF	TGTGCCAGCAGTTACTCGAGGGGCTCCTACGAGCAGTACTTC
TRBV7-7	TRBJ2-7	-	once	CASSLALGLPYEQYF	TGTGCTAGCAGCTTAGCGCTCGGGCTCCCCTACGAGCAGTACTTC
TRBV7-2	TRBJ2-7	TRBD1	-	CASSRTGATYEQYF	TGTGCCAGCAGCCGGACAGGGGCCACCTACGAGCAGTACTTC
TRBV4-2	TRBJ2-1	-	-	CASSGDVRSYNEQFF	TGTGCCAGCAGCGGCGACGTCCGCTCCTACAATGAGCAGTTCTTC
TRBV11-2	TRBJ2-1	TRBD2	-	CASSARLAGDAEQFF	TGTGCCAGCAGCGCCCGACTAGCGGGAGACGCTGAGCAGTTCTTC
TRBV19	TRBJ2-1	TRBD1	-	CASSGQGRANEQFF	TGTGCCAGTAGCGGACAGGGGAGGGCCAATGAGCAGTTCTTC
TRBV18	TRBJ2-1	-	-	CASSPVTTGPYNEQFF	TGTGCCAGCTCACCCGTGACGACAGGTCCCTACAATGAGCAGTTCTTC
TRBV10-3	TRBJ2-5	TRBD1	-	CAISTDRGLRETQYF	TGTGCCATCAGTACAGACAGGGGGCTTAGGGAGACCCAGTACTTC
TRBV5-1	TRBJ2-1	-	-	CASSSEGLVNEQFF	TGCGCCAGCAGCTCAGAGGGCCTCGTCAATGAGCAGTTCTTC
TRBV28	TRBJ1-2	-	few	CASSLERQGYTF	TGTGCCAGCAGTCTGGAGAGACAGGGCTACACCTTC
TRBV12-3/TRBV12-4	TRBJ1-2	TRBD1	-	CASSSGQGGGYTF	TGTGCCAGCAGTTCGGGACAGGGAGGAGGCTACACCTTC
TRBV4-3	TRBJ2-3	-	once	CASSQDRPGTSTDTQYF	TGCGCCAGCAGCCAAGATCGGCCAGGTACTAGCACAGATACGCAGTATTTT
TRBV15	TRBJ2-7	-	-	CATSRDTRAGSSEQYF	TGTGCCACCAGCAGAGATACTAGGGCAGGGAGCTCCGAGCAGTACTTC
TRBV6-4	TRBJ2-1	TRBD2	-	CASSDSGGAYNEQFF	TGTGCCAGCAGTGACTCGGGGGGGGCCTACAATGAGCAGTTCTTC
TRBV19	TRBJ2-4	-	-	CASSIGGTLAKNIQYF	TGTGCCAGTAGTATCGGCGGGACCCTAGCCAAAAACATTCAGTACTTC
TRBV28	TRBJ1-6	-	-	CASSPHLFPSNSPLHF	TGTGCCAGCAGTCCCCATCTTTTCCCTAGTAATTCACCCCTCCACTTT
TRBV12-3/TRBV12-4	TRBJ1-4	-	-	CASSIGGEEKLFF	TGTGCCAGCAGTATCGGGGGCGAAGAAAAACTGTTTTTT